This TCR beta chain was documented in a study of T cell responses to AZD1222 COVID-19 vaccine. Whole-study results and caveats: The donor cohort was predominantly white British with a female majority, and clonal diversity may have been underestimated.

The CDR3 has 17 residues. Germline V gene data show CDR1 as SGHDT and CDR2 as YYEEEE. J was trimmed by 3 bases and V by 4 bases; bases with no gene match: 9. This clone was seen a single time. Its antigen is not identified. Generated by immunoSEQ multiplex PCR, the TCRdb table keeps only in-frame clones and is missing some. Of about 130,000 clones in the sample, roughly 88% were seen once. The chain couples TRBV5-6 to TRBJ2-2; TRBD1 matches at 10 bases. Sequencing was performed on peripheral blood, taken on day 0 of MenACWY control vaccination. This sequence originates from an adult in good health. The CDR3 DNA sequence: TGTGCCAGCAGCGTCTCCGGGGGACAGGGGCACACCGGGGAGCTGTTTTTT. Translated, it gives CASSVSGGQGHTGELFF.